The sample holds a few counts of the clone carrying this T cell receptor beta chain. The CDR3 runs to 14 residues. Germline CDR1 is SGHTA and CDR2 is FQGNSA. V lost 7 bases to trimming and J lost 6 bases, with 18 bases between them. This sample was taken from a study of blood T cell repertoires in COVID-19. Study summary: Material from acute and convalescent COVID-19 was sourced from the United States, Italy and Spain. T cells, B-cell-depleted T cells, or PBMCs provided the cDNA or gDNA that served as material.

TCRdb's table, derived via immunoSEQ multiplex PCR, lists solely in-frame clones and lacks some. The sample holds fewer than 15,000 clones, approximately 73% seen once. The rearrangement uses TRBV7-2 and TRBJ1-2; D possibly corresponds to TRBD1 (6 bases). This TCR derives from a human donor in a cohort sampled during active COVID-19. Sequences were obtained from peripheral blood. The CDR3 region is CASTPTGSLDGYTF. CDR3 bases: TGTGCCAGCACGCCTACAGGGTCCTTAGATGGCTACACCTTC.